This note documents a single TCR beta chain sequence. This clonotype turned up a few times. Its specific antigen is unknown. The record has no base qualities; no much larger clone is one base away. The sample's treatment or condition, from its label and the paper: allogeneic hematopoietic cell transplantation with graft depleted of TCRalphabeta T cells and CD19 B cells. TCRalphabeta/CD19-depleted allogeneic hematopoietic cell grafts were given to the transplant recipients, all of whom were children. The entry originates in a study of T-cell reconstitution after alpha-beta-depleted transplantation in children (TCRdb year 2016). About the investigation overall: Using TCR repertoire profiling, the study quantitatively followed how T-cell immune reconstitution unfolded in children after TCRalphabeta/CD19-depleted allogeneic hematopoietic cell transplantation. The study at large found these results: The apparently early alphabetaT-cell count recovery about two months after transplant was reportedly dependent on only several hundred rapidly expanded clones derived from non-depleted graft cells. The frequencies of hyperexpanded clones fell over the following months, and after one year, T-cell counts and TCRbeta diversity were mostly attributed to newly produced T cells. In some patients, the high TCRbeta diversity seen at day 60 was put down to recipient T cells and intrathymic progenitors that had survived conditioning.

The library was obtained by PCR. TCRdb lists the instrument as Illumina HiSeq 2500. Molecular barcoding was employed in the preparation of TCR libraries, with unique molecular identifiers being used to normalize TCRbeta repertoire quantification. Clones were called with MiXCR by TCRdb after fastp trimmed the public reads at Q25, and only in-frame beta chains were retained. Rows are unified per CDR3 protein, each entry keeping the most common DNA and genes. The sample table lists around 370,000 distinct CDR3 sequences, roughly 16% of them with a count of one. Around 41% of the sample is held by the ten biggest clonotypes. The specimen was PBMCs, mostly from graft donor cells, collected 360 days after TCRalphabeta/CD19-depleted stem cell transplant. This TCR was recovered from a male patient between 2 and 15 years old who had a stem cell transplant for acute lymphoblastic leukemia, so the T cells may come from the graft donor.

The CDR3 reads as follows: CASSLTGGSGELFF. In nucleotide form, the sequence is TGTGCCAGCAGTTTAACCGGGGGCTCCGGGGAGCTGTTTTTT. In this chain, TRBV12-3 or TRBV12-4 is recombined with TRBJ2-2; the D segment may tentatively be TRBD1 or TRBD2, each giving 6 matched bases. The V and J ends are trimmed by 2 bases and 6 bases, leaving 10 bases between them. The CDR3 runs 14 amino acids, cysteine and phenylalanine included. Only the CDR3 region is kept as DNA, spanning 42 bases read in frame from base 1.